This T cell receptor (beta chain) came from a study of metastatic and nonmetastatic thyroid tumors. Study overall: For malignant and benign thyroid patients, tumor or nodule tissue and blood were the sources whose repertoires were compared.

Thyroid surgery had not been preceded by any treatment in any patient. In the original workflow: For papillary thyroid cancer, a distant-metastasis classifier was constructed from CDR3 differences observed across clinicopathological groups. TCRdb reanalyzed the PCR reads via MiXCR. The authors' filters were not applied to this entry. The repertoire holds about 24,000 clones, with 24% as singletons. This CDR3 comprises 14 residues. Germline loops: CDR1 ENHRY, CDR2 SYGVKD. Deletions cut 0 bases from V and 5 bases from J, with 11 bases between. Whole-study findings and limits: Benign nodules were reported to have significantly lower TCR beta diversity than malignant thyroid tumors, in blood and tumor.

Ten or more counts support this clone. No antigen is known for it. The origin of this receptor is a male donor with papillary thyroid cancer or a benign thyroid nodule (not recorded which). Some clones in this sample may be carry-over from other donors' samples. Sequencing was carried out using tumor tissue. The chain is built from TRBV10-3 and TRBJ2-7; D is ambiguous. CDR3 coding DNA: TGTGCCATCAGTGAGTCGCAAAACGTAGACGAGCAGTACTTC. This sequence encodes CAISESQNVDEQYF.